This T cell receptor (beta chain) was recorded in a study of CD8+ T cells in alopecia areata. Across the whole study: At a dose of 5 to 10 mg twice daily, oral tofacitinib was given to treated patients.

CDR3 size: 14 residues. The germline CDR1 and CDR2 sequences are SGHAT and FQNNGV. V was pared by 5 bases and J by 5 bases, with 6 bases of the junction left unmatched. Concerning this clone: The target antigen is unknown.

Sequencing templates came from extracted RNA that was reverse transcribed into cDNA. TCRdb keeps only in-frame clones here, not all; method: immunoSEQ multiplex PCR. This sample has some 80,000 clones, with 60% to 70% found just once. This sample's treatment: oral pan-JAK inhibitor, 5-10 mg twice daily. Points from the study as a whole: Any link of baseline CD8+ expansion to response, resting on one nonresponder, remains uncertain. In lesional scalp, particularly from alopecia totalis/universalis, clonality was higher than in normal scalp.

This chain joins TRBV11-2 and TRBJ2-7; TRBD2 agrees at 10 bases. The receptor was isolated from a human donor with alopecia areata. The sample consisted of CD8+ T cells sorted from blood, taken at week 24, from a patient treated with tofacitinib. This CDR3 reads CASSPSGSVNEQYF. DNA for the CDR3: TGTGCCAGCAGCCCTAGCGGGAGCGTTAACGAGCAGTACTTC.